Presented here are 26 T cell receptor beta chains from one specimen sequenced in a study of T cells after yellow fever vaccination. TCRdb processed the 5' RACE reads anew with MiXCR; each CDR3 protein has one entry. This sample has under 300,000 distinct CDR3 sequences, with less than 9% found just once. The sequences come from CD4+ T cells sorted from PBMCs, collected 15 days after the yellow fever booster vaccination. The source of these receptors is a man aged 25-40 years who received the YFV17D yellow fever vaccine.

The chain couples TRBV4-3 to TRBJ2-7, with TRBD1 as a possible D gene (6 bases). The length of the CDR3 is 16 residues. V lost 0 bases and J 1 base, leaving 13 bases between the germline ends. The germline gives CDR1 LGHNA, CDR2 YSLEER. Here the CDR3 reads CASSQDLTGPSYEQYF. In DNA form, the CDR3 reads TGCGCCAGCAGCCAAGATCTAACAGGGCCATCCTACGAGCAGTACTTC.

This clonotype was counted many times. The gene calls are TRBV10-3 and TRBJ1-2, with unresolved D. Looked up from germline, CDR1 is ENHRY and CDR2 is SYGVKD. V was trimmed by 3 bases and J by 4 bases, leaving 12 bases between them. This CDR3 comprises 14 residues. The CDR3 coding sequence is TGTGCCATCAGTGATCAGAACCAAGGCTATGGCTACACCTTC. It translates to CAISDQNQGYGYTF.

The CDR3: CASSQVAGGTEQFF. The CDR3 DNA reads TGTGCCAGCAGCCAAGTAGCGGGCGGAACTGAGCAGTTCTTC. This sequence joins TRBV3-1 and TRBJ2-1; 7 bases align to TRBD2. In germline, CDR1 is LGHDT, CDR2 YNNKEL (reference sequence). The CDR3 loop spans 14 amino acids. V lost 1 base, J lost 9 bases, and 6 bases stayed unmatched.

The CDR3 sequence: CSAARVSGANVLTF. The CDR3 nucleotides read TGCAGTGCCGCTCGGGTATCGGGGGCCAACGTCCTGACTTTC. This chain joins TRBV20-1 and TRBJ2-6; D call uncertain. The CDR3 is made up of 14 amino acids. Germline CDR1 and CDR2: DFQATT and SNEGSKA (reference sequence). V dropped 6 bases and J dropped 4 bases, with 13 bases sitting between them.

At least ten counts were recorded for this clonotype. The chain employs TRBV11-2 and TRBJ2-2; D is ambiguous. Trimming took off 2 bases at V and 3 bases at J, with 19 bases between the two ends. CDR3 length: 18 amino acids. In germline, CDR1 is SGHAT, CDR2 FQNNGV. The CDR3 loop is CASSLWSGAGVYTGELFF. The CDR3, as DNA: TGTGCCAGCAGCTTATGGTCCGGTGCTGGCGTTTACACCGGGGAGCTGTTTTTT.

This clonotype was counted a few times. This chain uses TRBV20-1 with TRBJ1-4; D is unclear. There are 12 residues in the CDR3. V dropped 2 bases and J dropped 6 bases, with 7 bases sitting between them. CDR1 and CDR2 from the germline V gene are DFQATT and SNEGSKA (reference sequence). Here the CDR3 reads CSARQLHEKLFF. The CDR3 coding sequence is TGCAGTGCTAGACAGTTACATGAAAAACTGTTTTTT.

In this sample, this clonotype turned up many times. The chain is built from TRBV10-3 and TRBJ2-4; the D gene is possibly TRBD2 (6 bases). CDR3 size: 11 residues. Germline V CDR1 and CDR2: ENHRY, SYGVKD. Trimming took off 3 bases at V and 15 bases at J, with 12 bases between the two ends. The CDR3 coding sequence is TGTGCCATCAGTGACGGGGCGGGGTCGTACTTC. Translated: CAISDGAGSYF.

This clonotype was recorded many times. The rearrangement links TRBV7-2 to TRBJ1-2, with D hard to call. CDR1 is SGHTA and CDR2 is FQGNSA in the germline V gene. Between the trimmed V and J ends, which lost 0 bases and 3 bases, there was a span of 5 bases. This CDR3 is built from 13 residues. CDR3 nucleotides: TGTGCCAGCAGCTTAGCGTCAGACTATGGCTACACCTTC. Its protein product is CASSLASDYGYTF.

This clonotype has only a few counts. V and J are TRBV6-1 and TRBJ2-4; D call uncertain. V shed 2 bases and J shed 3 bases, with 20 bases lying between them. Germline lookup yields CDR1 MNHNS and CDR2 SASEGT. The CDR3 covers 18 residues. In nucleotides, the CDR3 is TGTGCCAGCAGTGAACAGCCACCGACAAACTTCGGCAAAAACATTCAGTACTTC. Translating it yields CASSEQPPTNFGKNIQYF.

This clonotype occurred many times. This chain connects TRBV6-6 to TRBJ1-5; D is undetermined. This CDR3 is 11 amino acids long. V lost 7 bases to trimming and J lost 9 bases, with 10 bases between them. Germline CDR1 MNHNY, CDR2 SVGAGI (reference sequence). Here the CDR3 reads CASTVSGPQHF. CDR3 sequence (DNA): TGTGCCAGCACCGTGTCGGGGCCCCAGCATTTT.

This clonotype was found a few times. CDR3 bases: TGCGCCAGCAGCTTGTCCGGGCTTGGCGGGGAGCTGTTTTTT. This translates into CASSLSGLGGELFF. The chain recombines TRBV5-1 with TRBJ2-2; D unclear. The V gene's germline CDR1 is SGHRS and CDR2 YFSETQ. The CDR3 loop spans 14 amino acids. V lost 1 base and J lost 7, with 11 bases in between.

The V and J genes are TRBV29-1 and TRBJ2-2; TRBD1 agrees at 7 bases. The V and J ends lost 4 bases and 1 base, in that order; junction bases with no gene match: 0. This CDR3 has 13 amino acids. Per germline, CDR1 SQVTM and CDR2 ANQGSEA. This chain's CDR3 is CSVGDRNTGELFF. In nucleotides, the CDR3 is TGCAGCGTTGGGGACAGGAACACCGGGGAGCTGTTTTTT.

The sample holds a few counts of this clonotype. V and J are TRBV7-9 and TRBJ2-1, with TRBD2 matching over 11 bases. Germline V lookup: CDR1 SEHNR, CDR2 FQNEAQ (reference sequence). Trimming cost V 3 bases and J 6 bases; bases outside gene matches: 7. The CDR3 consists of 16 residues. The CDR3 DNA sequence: TGTGCCAGCAGCTTGGGGACTAGCGGCCGCCTCAATGAGCAGTTCTTC. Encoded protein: CASSLGTSGRLNEQFF. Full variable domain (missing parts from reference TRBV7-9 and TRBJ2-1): DTGVSQNPRHKITKRGQNVTFRCDPISEHNRLYWYRQTLGQGPEFLTYFQNEAQLEKSRLLSDRFSAERPKGSFSTLEIQRTEQGDSAMYLCASSLGTSGRLNEQFFGPGTRLTVL.

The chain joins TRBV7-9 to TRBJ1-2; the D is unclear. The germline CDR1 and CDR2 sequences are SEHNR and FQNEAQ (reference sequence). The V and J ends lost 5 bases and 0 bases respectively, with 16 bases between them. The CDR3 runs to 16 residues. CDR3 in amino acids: CASSHPVQTTNYGYTF. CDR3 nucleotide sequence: TGTGCCAGCAGCCATCCCGTCCAGACAACTAACTATGGCTACACCTTC. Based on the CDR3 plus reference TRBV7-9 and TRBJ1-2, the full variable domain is DTGVSQNPRHKITKRGQNVTFRCDPISEHNRLYWYRQTLGQGPEFLTYFQNEAQLEKSRLLSDRFSAERPKGSFSTLEIQRTEQGDSAMYLCASSHPVQTTNYGYTFGSGTRLTVV.

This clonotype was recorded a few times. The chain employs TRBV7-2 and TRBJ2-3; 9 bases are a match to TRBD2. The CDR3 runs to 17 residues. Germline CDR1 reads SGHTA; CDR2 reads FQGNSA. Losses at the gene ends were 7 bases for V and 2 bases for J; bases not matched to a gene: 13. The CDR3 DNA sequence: TGTGCCAGCACCTCCCCCGGCGGGGGGGCGTTCACAGATACGCAGTATTTT. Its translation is CASTSPGGGAFTDTQYF.

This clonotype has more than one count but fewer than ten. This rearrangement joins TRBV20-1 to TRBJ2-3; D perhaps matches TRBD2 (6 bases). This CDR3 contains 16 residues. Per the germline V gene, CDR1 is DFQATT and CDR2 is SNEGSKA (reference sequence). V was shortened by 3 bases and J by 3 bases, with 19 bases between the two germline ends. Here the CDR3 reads CSASALAGRFTDTQYF. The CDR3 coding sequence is TGCAGTGCTAGTGCCCTCGCGGGAAGATTTACAGATACGCAGTATTTT.

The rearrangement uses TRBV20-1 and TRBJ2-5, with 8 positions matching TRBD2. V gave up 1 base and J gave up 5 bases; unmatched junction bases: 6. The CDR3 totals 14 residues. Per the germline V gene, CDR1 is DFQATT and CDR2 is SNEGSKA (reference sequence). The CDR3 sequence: CSARGVGTSETQYF. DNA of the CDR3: TGCAGTGCTAGAGGAGTCGGGACTAGTGAGACCCAGTACTTC.

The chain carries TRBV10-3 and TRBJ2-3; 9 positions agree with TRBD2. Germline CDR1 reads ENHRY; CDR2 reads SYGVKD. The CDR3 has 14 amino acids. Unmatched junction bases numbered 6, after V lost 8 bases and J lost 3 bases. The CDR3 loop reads CAIWREGLTDTQYF. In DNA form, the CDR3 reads TGTGCCATCTGGCGGGAGGGATTGACAGATACGCAGTATTTT.

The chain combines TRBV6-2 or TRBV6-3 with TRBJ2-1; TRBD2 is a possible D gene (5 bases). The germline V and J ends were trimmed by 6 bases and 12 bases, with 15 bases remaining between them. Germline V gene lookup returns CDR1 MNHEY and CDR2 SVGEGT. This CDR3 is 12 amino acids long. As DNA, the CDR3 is TGTGCCAGCAGCAAACTTGGACTTGGGCAGTTCTTC. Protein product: CASSKLGLGQFF.

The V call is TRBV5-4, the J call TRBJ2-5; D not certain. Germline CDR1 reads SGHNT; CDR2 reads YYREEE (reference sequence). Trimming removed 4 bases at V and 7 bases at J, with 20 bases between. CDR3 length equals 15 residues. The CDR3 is CASSLEGPEIGTQYF. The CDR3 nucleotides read TGTGCCAGCAGCCTAGAAGGCCCCGAAATCGGGACCCAGTACTTC.

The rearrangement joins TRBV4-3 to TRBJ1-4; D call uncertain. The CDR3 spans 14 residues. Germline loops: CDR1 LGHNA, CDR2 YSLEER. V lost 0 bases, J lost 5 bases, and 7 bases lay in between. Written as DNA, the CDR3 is TGCGCCAGCAGCCAAGAGCCCCGGAATGAAAAACTGTTTTTT. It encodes CASSQEPRNEKLFF.

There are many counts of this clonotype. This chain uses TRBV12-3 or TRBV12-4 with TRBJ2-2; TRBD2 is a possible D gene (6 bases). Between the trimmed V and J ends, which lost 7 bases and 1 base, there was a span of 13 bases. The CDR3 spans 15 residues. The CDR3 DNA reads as TGTGCCAGCATCTATAGCGGATTGAACACCGGGGAGCTGTTTTTT. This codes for CASIYSGLNTGELFF.

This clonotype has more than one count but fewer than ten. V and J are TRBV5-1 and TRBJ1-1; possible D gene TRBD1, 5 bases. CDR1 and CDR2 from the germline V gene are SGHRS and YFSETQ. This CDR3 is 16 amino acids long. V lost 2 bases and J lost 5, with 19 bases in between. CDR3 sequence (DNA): TGCGCCAGCAGCTTACATACTGACAGTAAAAGGACTGAAGCTTTCTTT. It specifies CASSLHTDSKRTEAFF. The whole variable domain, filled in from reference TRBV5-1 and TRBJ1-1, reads KAGVTQTPRYLIKTRGQQVTLSCSPISGHRSVSWYQQTPGQGLQFLFEYFSETQRNKGNFPGRFSGRQFSNSRSEMNVSTLELGDSALYLCASSLHTDSKRTEAFFGQGTRLTVV.

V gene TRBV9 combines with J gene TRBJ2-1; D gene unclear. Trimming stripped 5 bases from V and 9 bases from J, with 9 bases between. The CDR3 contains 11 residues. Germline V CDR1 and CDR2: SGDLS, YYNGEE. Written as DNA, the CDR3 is TGTGCCAGCAGAGGCTACGGTGAGCAGTTCTTC. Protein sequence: CASRGYGEQFF.

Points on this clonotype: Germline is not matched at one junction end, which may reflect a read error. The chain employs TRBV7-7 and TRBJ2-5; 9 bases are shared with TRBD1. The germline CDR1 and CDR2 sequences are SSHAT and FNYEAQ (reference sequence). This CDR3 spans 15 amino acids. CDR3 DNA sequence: TGTGCTAGCAGCTCCGGACAGGGGATTAGTGAGACCCAGTACTTC. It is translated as CASSSGQGISETQYF.

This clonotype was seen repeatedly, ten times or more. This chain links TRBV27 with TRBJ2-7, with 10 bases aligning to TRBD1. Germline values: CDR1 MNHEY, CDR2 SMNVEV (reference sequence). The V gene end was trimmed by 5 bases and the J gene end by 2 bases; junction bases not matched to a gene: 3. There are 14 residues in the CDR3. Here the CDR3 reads CASSRTGGTYEQYF. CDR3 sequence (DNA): TGTGCCAGCAGTCGGACAGGGGGGACCTACGAGCAGTACTTC.